What follows describes a single T cell receptor beta chain. Its specificity is unknown. Time point denoted: late sampling 161 to 241 days after vaccination in a few convalescent patients. Treatment here: approximately nine-day PBMC culture with coronavirus spike peptide pools or control peptides (ViraFEST assay). Having spent 10 days in culture, CD4+ T cells were then isolated by negative selection. This sample was taken from a study of vaccination and CD4 T cells after COVID-19. The wider study: Control wells got either CEFX epitopes, HIV-1 Nef peptides, or no peptide at all. Findings of the study overall: Early post-infection timepoints were not included, and relatively few convalescent patients were studied.

The assay that was used to sequence DNA from cultured CD4+ T cells was the Oncomine TCR Beta short-read assay. A single record per CDR3 protein comes from TCRdb applying MiXCR to the PCR reads. The repertoire holds around 25,000 distinct CDR3 sequences, with approximately 28% as singletons. The CDR3 contains 14 residues. Germline V CDR1 and CDR2: MGHRA, YSYEKL. V lost 4 bases to trimming and J lost 2 bases; unmatched junction nucleotides: 3. The chain couples TRBV4-1 to TRBJ2-7, with 9 bases aligning to TRBD1. The sample in question was CD4+ T cells from blood, cultured in vitro, obtained about 7 months after SARS-CoV-2 vaccination. This receptor was obtained from a human donor who had recovered from COVID-19. CDR3 nucleotide sequence: TGCGCCAGCAGCCGACAGGGGGAGGCCTACGAGCAGTACTTC. This translates into CASSRQGEAYEQYF.